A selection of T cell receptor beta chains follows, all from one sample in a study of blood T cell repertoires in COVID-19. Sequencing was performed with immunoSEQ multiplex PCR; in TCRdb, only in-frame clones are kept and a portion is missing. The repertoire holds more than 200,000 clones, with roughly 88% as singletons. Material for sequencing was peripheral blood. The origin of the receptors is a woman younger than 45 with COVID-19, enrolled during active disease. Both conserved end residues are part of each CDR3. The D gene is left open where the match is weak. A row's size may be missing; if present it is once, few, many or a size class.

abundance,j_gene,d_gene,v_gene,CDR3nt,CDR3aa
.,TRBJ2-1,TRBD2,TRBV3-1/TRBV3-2,TGTGCCAGCAGCCTGGGACTAGCGGGGCCCGAGACGTTCTTC,CASSLGLAGPETFF
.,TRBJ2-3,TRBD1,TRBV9,TGTGCCAGCAGCCTTAGACAGGGAACAGATACGCAGTATTTT,CASSLRQGTDTQYF
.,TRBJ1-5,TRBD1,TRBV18,TGTGCCAGCTCATCTCAAACCGGGACAGAGAATCAGCCCCAGCATTTT,CASSSQTGTENQPQHF
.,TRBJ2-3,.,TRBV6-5,TGTGCCAGCAGTCCGAGAACAGACAGCACAGATACGCAGTATTTT,CASSPRTDSTDTQYF
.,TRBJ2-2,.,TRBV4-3,TGCGCCAGCAGCCAGGCGGGAAGCAACACCGGGGAGCTGTTTTTT,CASSQAGSNTGELFF
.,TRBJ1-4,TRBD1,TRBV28,TGTGCCAGCAGTTTGGGGGACAGGGCAACTAATGAAAAACTGTTTTTT,CASSLGDRATNEKLFF
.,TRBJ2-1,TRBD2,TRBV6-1,TGTGCCAGCAGTGAAGCTCCTTGGGCGGGGGGGGAGTTCTTC,CASSEAPWAGGEFF
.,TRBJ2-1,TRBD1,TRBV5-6,TGTGCCAGCAGCCCCGGGACAGCCCATGAGCAGTTCTTC,CASSPGTAHEQFF
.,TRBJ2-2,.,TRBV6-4,TGTGCCAGCAGTGACTCGGCGGGAAACACCGGGGAGCTGTTTTTT,CASSDSAGNTGELFF
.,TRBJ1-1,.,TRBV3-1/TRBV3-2,TGTGCCAGCAGCCATAGCGGGGCCAACACTGAAGCTTTCTTT,CASSHSGANTEAFF
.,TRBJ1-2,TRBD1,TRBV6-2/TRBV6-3,TGTGCCAGCAGTCCCCGGGACAGTTCATATGGCTACACCTTC,CASSPRDSSYGYTF
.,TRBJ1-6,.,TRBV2,TGTGCCAGCAGTCTCACAGGGCGTGAGGATTCACCCCTCCACTTT,CASSLTGREDSPLHF
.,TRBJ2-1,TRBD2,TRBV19,TGTGCCACCACAGGAGGCGCGGGAGTTGCCTACAATGAGCAGTTCTTC,CATTGGAGVAYNEQFF
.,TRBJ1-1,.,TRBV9,TGTGCCAGCAGCGCCAACCCGGAGGTTGTTTACACTGAAGCTTTCTTT,CASSANPEVVYTEAFF
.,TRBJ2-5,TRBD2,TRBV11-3,TGTGCCAGCAGCCCGGGGACTAGCGGACAAGAGACCCAGTACTTC,CASSPGTSGQETQYF
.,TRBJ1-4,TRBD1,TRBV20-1,TGCAGTGCTAGTATACCCGGGACAGGGGTTTTTGCTAATGAAAAACTGTTTTTT,CSASIPGTGVFANEKLFF
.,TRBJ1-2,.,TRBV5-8,TGTGCCAGCAGCCGGGGGGCGGATGCCTATGGCTACACCTTC,CASSRGADAYGYTF
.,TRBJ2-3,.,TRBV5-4,TGTGCCAGCAGCCCGGGGCCGGCACAGGGAGTAGATACGCAGTATTTT,CASSPGPAQGVDTQYF
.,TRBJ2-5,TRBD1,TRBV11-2,TGTGCCAGCAGCTTAGTCGGGACAGGCCTCGGCGGGGAGACCCAGTACTTC,CASSLVGTGLGGETQYF
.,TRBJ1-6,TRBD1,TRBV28,TGTGCCAGCAGTCGCAGGACAGGGGAGCGCTCACCCCTCCACTTT,CASSRRTGERSPLHF
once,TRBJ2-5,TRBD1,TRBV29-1,TGCAGCGTTGTGCCAGGGGGCTTTGAGACCCAGTACTTC,CSVVPGGFETQYF
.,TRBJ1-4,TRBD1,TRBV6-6,TGTGCCAGCACCGCCAGGGGGCTAGGTGAAAAACTGTTTTTT,CASTARGLGEKLFF
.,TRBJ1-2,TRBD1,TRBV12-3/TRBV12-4,TGTGCCAGCGAGGGGGCTGACTATGGCTACACCTTC,CASEGADYGYTF
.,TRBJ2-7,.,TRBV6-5,TGTGCCAGCAGCCGCGCCGGAGTGGGCTACGAGCAGTACTTC,CASSRAGVGYEQYF
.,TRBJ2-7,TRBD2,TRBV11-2,TGTGCCAGCAGCTCCTCTAGGACTAGCGGGCGCTCCTACGAGCAGTACTTC,CASSSSRTSGRSYEQYF
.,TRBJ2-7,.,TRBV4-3,TGCGCCAGCAGCCAAGCGGCAGGGTACGAGCAGTACTTC,CASSQAAGYEQYF
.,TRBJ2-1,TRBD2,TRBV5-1,TGCGCCAGCAGCCTCCAACCTGGACTAGCGGGAGGTTTGCATGAGCAGTTCTTC,CASSLQPGLAGGLHEQFF
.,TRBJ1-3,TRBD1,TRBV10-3,TGTGCCATCAAAGGACAGGGGGCTGGAAACACCATATATTTT,CAIKGQGAGNTIYF
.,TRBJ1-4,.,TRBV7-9,TGTGCCAGCAGCCGTTCGAATGAAAAACTGTTTTTT,CASSRSNEKLFF
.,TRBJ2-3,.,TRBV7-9,TGTGCCAGCAGTTCTCAGCTCTTTGTCAGCGCAGATACGCAGTATTTT,CASSSQLFVSADTQYF
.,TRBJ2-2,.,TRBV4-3,TGCGCCAGCAGCCAAGACTGGGGCTCCGGGGAGCTGTTTTTT,CASSQDWGSGELFF
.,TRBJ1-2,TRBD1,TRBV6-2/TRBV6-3,TGTGCCAGCAGCAAACAGGGGGCGCGCGGGGCTAACTATGGCTACACCTTC,CASSKQGARGANYGYTF
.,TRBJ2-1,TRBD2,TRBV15,TGTGCCACCAGCAGAGAGCGGGGGGGCCCCTACAATGAGCAGTTCTTC,CATSRERGGPYNEQFF
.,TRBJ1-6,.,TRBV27,TGTGCCTCCTCGCAACCGAGTTCACCCCTCCACTTT,CASSQPSSPLHF
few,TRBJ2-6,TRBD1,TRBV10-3,TGTGCCATCAGTAAGACAGGGGGCTTGGTCGGGGCCAACGTCCTGACTTTC,CAISKTGGLVGANVLTF
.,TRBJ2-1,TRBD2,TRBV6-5,TGTGCCAGCAGCCGGGGACTAGCGGTCACCAATGAGCAGTTCTTC,CASSRGLAVTNEQFF
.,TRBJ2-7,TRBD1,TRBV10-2,TGCGCCAGCAGTTCTACGGGACAGGGATCCTACGAGCAGTACTTC,CASSSTGQGSYEQYF
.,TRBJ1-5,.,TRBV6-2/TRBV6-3,TGTGCCAGCACCCCCGTAGGGGGGGGCGGGAAACAGCCCCAGCATTTT,CASTPVGGGGKQPQHF
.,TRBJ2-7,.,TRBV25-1,TGTGCCAGCAGTTTAAGCCCAACAGGGTCCGAGCAGTACTTC,CASSLSPTGSEQYF
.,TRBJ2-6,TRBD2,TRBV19,TGTGCCAGTAGTCCCCAGGGTCGACTAGCGGGCCTCTCTGGGGCCAACGTCCTGACTTTC,CASSPQGRLAGLSGANVLTF
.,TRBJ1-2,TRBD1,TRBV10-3,TGTGCCACCACTTCGGGACAGGGAACGAGCCCGTATGGCTACACCTTC,CATTSGQGTSPYGYTF
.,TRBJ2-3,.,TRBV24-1,TGTGCCACCAGTGATTTTACTCGAACAGATACGCAGTATTTT,CATSDFTRTDTQYF
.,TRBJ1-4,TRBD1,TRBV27,TGTGCCAGCAGTTTACGACAGGGGGCTGGTCGTGAAAAACTGTTTTTT,CASSLRQGAGREKLFF
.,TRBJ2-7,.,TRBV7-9,TGTGCCAGCAGCTTAGTTGGAGTCTACGAGCAGTACTTC,CASSLVGVYEQYF